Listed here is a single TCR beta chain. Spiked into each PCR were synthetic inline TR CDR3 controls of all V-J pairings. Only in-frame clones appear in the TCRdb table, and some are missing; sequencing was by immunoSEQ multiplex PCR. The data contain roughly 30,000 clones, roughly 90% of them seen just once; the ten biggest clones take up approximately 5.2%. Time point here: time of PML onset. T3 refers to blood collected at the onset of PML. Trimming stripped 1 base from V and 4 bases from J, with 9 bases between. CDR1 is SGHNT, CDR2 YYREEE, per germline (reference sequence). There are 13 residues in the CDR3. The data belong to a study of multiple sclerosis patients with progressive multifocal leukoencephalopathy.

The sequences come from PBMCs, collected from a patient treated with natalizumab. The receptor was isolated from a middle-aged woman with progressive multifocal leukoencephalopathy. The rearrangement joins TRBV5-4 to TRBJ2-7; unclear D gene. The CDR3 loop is CASSLILAYEQYF. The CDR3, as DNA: TGTGCCAGCAGCTTGATCCTCGCGTACGAGCAGTACTTC. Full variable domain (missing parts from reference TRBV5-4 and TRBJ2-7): ETGVTQSPTHLIKTRGQQVTLRCSSQSGHNTVSWYQQALGQGPQFIFQYYREEENGRGNFPPRFSGLQFPNYSSELNVNALELDDSALYLCASSLILAYEQYFGPGTRLTVT.